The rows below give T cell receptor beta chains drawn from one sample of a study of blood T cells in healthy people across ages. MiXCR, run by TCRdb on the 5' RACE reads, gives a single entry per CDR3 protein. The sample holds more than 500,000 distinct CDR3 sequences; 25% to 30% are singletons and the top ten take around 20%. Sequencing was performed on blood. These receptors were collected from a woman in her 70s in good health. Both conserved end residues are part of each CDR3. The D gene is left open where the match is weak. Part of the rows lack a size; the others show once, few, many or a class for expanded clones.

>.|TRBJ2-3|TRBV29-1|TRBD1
TGCAGCGTTGTGGGACAGGGTGGGATAAATACGCAGTATTTT
CSVVGQGGINTQYF
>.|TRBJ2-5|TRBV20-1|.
TGCAGTGCTAGAGCATCGGGTAGGCAAGAGACCCAGTACTTC
CSARASGRQETQYF
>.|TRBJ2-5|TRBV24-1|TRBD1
TGTGCCACCAGTGACCAGGACAGGGGAGCACAAGAGACCCAGTACTTC
CATSDQDRGAQETQYF
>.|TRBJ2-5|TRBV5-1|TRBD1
TGCGCCAGCAGCGATGGACAGGGGAAGGTGGAGACCCAGTACTTC
CASSDGQGKVETQYF
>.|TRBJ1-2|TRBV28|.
TGTGCCAGCAGTTCCAGGCGGTGGGGAGCTAACTATGGCTACACCTTC
CASSSRRWGANYGYTF
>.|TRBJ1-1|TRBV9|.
TGTGCCAGCAGCGTATCGGGGTTGAACACTGAAGCTTTCTTT
CASSVSGLNTEAFF
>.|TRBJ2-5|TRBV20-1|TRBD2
TGCAGTGCTAGATCCCCCCGGCTAGCGGGGCGCGAGACCCAGTACTTC
CSARSPRLAGRETQYF
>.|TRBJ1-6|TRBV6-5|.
TGTGCCAGCAGTTCCCGAGACCTCGCCCTCCACTTT
CASSSRDLALHF
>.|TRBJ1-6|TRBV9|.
TGTGCCAGCACCGCTGACCGGGACGTAAATTCACCCCTCCACTTT
CASTADRDVNSPLHF
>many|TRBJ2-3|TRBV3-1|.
TGTGCCAGCAGCCAATCGGACACCACAGATACGCAGTATTTT
CASSQSDTTDTQYF
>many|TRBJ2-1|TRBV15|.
TGTGCCACCAGCAGAGACGAACAGGGTGAGCAGTTCTTC
CATSRDEQGEQFF
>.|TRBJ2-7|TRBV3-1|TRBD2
TGTGCCAGCAGCCAAGGGACTAGCGGGGGGCTTCCCTACGAGCAGTACTTC
CASSQGTSGGLPYEQYF
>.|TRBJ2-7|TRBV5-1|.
TGCGCCAGCAGCTCGGGACCCAGTCGGGAGCAGTACTTC
CASSSGPSREQYF
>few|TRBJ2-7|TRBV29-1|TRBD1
TGCAGCGTTGAAACGGGACAGGGCTCCTACGAGCAGTACTTC
CSVETGQGSYEQYF
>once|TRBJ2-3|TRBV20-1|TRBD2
TGCAGTGCTAATCAACTAGCGGGGGGTAACACAGATACGCAGTATTTT
CSANQLAGGNTDTQYF
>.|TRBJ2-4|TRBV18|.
TGCGCCAGCTTTCCGGGGGCAGCCAAAAACATTCAGTACTTC
CASFPGAAKNIQYF
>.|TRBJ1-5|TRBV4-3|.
TGCGCCTGCAGCCAAGATCCCCCAGGCCCTCATAAGAATCAGCCCCAGCATTTT
CACSQDPPGPHKNQPQHF
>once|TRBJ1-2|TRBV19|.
TGTGCCAGTAGTAGAAGACAGACTAACTATGGCTACACCTTC
CASSRRQTNYGYTF
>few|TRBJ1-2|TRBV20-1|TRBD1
TGCAGTGCCTGGGACAGGGGAAGCTATGGCTACACCTTC
CSAWDRGSYGYTF
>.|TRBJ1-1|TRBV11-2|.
TGTGCCAGCAGCCCGAGGCGGAGGGCGGACACTGAAGCTTTCTTT
CASSPRRRADTEAFF
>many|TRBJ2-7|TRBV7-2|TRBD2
TGTGCCAGCAGCAGAAGGACTAGCGGGATTTACGAGCAGTACTTC
CASSRRTSGIYEQYF
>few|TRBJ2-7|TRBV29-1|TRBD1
TGCAGCGTTGAAGTCGGGACAGCCTCGTACGAGCAGTACTTC
CSVEVGTASYEQYF
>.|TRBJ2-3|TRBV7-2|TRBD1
TGTGCCAGCACACGGGACAGGGGAACAGATACGCAGTATTTT
CASTRDRGTDTQYF
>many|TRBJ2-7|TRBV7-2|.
TGTGCCAGCAGCTTAGTTCCTAGCGCAAGGGCCTACGAGCAGTACTTC
CASSLVPSARAYEQYF
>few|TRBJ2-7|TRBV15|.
TGTGCCACCAGCAGACAAACACTTTTGAGCTCCTACGAGCAGTACTTC
CATSRQTLLSSYEQYF
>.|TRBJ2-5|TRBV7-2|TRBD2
TGTGCCAGCAGCTCGAGGACTAGCGGGAAAGAGACCCAGTACTTC
CASSSRTSGKETQYF
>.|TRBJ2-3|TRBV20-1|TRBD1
TGCAGTGCTAGGACGGCCGAGACAGGGGACACAGATACGCAGTATTTT
CSARTAETGDTDTQYF
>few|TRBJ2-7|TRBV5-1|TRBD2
TGCGCCAGCAGCGAGGTAGCGGGGGCCTACGAGCAGTACTTC
CASSEVAGAYEQYF
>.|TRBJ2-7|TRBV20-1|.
TGCAGTGCTAGAGATCCAGGGTTCGAGCAGTACTTC
CSARDPGFEQYF
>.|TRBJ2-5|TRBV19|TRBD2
TGTGCCGCAGGTGTAGGCGGGGGGGCCGTACAAGAGACCCAGTACTTC
CAAGVGGGAVQETQYF
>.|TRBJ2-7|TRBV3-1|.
TGTGCCAGCAGCCACACTCGCGGAGGCGAGCAGTACTTC
CASSHTRGGEQYF
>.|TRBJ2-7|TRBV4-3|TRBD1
TGCGCCAGCAGCCAAGACGTGCGGTGGTCGGGACAGGGGTCAATCTACGAGCAGTACTTC
CASSQDVRWSGQGSIYEQYF
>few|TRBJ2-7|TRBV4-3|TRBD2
TGCGCCAGCAGCCAAGCGGGGGGGCAGTACGAGCAGTACTTC
CASSQAGGQYEQYF
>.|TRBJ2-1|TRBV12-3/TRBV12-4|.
TGTGCCAGCATAGGCCAGTTAGCCTACAATGAGCAGTTCTTC
CASIGQLAYNEQFF
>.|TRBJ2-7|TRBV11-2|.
TGTGCCAGCAGGTACCGGACAGACTCCTACGAGCAGTACTTC
CASRYRTDSYEQYF
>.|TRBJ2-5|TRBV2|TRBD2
TGTGCCAGCACCACCGGGACTAGCGGGTTGAGGACCCAGTACTTC
CASTTGTSGLRTQYF
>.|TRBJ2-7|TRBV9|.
TGTGCCAGCAGCGTGGGAAGTGATGACGAGCAGTACTTC
CASSVGSDDEQYF
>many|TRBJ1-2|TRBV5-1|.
TGCGCCAGCAGCCCCGGGACTGCCTATGGCTACACCTTC
CASSPGTAYGYTF
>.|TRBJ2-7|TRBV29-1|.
TGCAGCACCGGGCAGAGGGGCGAGCAGTACTTC
CSTGQRGEQYF
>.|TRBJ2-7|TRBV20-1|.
TGCAGTGGATCCACATTACTTCATGGGGTGTACGAGCAGTACTTC
CSGSTLLHGVYEQYF
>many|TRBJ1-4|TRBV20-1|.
TGCAGTGCTAGAGAACCGGGTACCTATGAAAAACTGTTTTTT
CSAREPGTYEKLFF
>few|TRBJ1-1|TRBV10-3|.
TGTGCCATCAGTGAGGATCGCACAAACACTGAAGCTTTCTTT
CAISEDRTNTEAFF
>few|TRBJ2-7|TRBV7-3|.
TGTGCCAGCAGCCTCGGACTAGGGGGCGAGCAGTACTTC
CASSLGLGGEQYF